The T cell receptor beta chain under discussion was sequenced for a study of T cell changes during pregnancy in multiple sclerosis. Sequencing was performed with immunoSEQ multiplex PCR; in TCRdb, only in-frame clones are kept and a portion is missing. This table has about 92,000 clones, approximately 92% appearing once. Germline V CDR1 and CDR2: PRHDT, FYEKMQ (reference sequence). The CDR3 runs 14 residues. V lost 5 bases, J lost 1 base, and 10 bases lay in between. The input for sequencing was peripheral blood, taken in the first trimester of pregnancy. This TCR came from a female donor with multiple sclerosis, enrolled in a pregnancy study. The chain recombines TRBV13 with TRBJ2-3; D remains ambiguous. CDR3 in amino acids: CASSETPRTDTQYF. The CDR3, as DNA: TGTGCCAGCAGCGAGACACCTCGCACAGATACGCAGTATTTT.